These 14 T cell receptor beta chains share one sample of origin, sequenced in a study of beta chain features in type 1 diabetes. Reverse transcribing all isolated RNA meant expressed TCRB transcripts were sequenced. Clones were sequenced by immunoSEQ multiplex PCR, and TCRdb holds only the in-frame ones, with some missing. The table has about 930,000 clones, roughly 16% seen once; the top ten hold about 0.02%. The sample was naive CD4+ T cells from blood. The source of these receptors is a woman between 18 and 29 years old in good health.

This clone was seen more than once but under ten times. The chain recombines TRBV28 with TRBJ2-7; the D is unclear. The CDR3 has 14 amino acids. The V and J ends lost 3 bases and 4 bases respectively, with 13 bases between them. The germline V gene encodes CDR1 MDHEN and CDR2 SYDVKM. The CDR3: CASSLSTMLYEQYF. CDR3 nucleotides: TGTGCCAGCAGTTTGTCGACAATGTTGTACGAGCAGTACTTC.

This clone was detected a few times. V gene TRBV7-8 combines with J gene TRBJ1-3; D possibly corresponds to TRBD1 (6 bases). The CDR3 contains 16 residues. The V gene lost 1 base and the J gene lost 0 bases, with 10 bases spanning the gap. Per the germline V gene, CDR1 is SGHVS and CDR2 is FQNEAQ. The CDR3 loop is CASSLVTGISGNTIYF. CDR3 bases: TGTGCCAGCAGCTTAGTCACAGGGATCTCTGGAAACACCATATATTTT.

The rearrangement links TRBV6-6 to TRBJ2-7; 9 bases agree with TRBD2. The V and J ends lost 5 bases and 3 bases, in that order; junction bases with no gene match: 8. The CDR3 loop spans 15 amino acids. Germline CDR1 is MNHNY and CDR2 is SVGAGI (reference sequence). CDR3 region: CASSRTLAGIYEQYF. The DNA of the CDR3 is TGTGCCAGCAGTCGAACCCTAGCGGGAATCTACGAGCAGTACTTC.

Only a few counts were recorded for this clone. This specimen includes other DNA sequences encoding the same CDR3. The chain recombines TRBV28 with TRBJ2-3; TRBD2 matches 13 bases. CDR1 and CDR2 (germline): MDHEN, SYDVKM. This CDR3 region has 14 residues. V gave up 8 bases and J gave up 4 bases; unmatched junction bases: 3. This CDR3 reads CASRTSGSSDTQYF. CDR3 DNA sequence: TGTGCCAGCCGGACTAGCGGGAGCTCAGATACGCAGTATTTT.

The chain employs TRBV7-2 and TRBJ2-3; D is possibly TRBD2 (6 bases). The germline V gene encodes CDR1 SGHTA and CDR2 FQGNSA. The CDR3 is made up of 15 amino acids. Trimming left V 4 bases short and J 1 base short, with 12 bases between. The CDR3 reads CASSWKAGRTDTQYF. The CDR3, as DNA: TGTGCCAGCAGCTGGAAAGCGGGCCGCACAGATACGCAGTATTTT.

The chain joins TRBV7-2 to TRBJ2-7; D is unresolved. The CDR3 runs to 14 residues. The germline V gene encodes CDR1 SGHTA and CDR2 FQGNSA. Trimming removed 3 bases at V and 1 base at J, with 10 bases between. CDR3 region: CASSFVRISYEQYF. The CDR3 region has the DNA TGTGCCAGCAGCTTCGTGCGGATATCCTACGAGCAGTACTTC.

This clone showed up just a few times. The chain joins TRBV11-1 to TRBJ2-5, with 7 bases aligning to TRBD2. Per the germline V gene, CDR1 is SGHAT and CDR2 is FQDESV (reference sequence). CDR3 length: 17 amino acids. V shed 5 bases and J 2 bases; nucleotides not matched to a gene: 14. The DNA for the CDR3 is TGTGCCAGCAGCCCGAGGACTAGTAGAGGAATACAAGAGACCCAGTACTTC. Protein product: CASSPRTSRGIQETQYF.

The J gene is TRBJ2-7, the V gene TRBV28; maybe TRBD2 (6 bases). Trimming left V 8 bases short and J 0 bases short, with 20 bases between. CDR1 and CDR2 (germline): MDHEN, SYDVKM. The CDR3 runs to 16 residues. Here the CDR3 DNA reads TGTGCCAGCCGATACACCCTAGCGAAGAGCTCCTACGAGCAGTACTTC. Protein sequence: CASRYTLAKSSYEQYF.

This clone was counted only a few times. The chain is built from TRBV11-2 and TRBJ2-1, with TRBD1 as a possible D gene (6 bases). V was clipped by 5 bases and J by 5 bases, with 7 bases between them. Germline V gene data show CDR1 as SGHAT and CDR2 as FQNNGV. This CDR3 contains 12 residues. DNA of the CDR3: TGTGCCAGCAGCCGGGACAACAATGAGCAGTTCTTC. Encoded protein: CASSRDNNEQFF.

The chain carries TRBV5-1 and TRBJ2-1; TRBD2 matches 9 bases. This CDR3 region has 15 residues. Per the germline V gene, CDR1 is SGHRS and CDR2 is YFSETQ. V was clipped by 4 bases and J by 4 bases; unmatched bases: 6. The DNA for the CDR3 is TGCGCCAGCAGCCCGCTTAGCGGGGGTTACAATGAGCAGTTCTTC. This encodes CASSPLSGGYNEQFF.

This clone was seen a few times. The chain has TRBV10-2 and TRBJ1-2; no definite D call. Germline V gene data show CDR1 as WSHSY and CDR2 as SAAADI. This CDR3 is built from 14 residues. V lost 3 bases, J lost 0 bases, and 8 bases lay in between. The DNA of the CDR3 is TGCGCCAGCAGTGATTCCAGCGCTAACTATGGCTACACCTTC. Protein: CASSDSSANYGYTF.

There are a few counts of this clone. This chain uses TRBV19 with TRBJ2-1, with 8 bases fitting TRBD2. With V trimmed by 4 bases and J by 0 bases, 2 bases remained unmatched. Germline CDR1 reads LNHDA; CDR2 reads SQIVND (reference sequence). The CDR3 has 15 residues. The CDR3 DNA follows: TGTGCCAGTAGTACCGGGACTAGCTCCTACAATGAGCAGTTCTTC. Protein: CASSTGTSSYNEQFF. The complete variable domain, with remaining parts taken from reference TRBV19 and TRBJ2-1, reads DGGITQSPKYLFRKEGQNVTLSCEQNLNHDAMYWYRQDPGQGLRLIYYSQIVNDFQKGDIAEGYSVSREKKESFPLTVTSAQKNPTAFYLCASSTGTSSYNEQFFGPGTRLTVL.

The gene calls are TRBV6-5 and TRBJ1-1, with D unresolved. The CDR3 sequence is 12 residues long. Germline CDR1 is MNHEY and CDR2 is SVGAGI. Trimming took off 5 bases at V and 7 bases at J, with 11 bases between the two ends. The CDR3 bases are TGTGCCAGCAGTCCTAATCCCGGTGAAGCTTTCTTT. Amino acid sequence: CASSPNPGEAFF.

In the case of this clone: Other DNA sequences in the sample encode the same CDR3. This chain links TRBV11-1 with TRBJ2-1; 10 nucleotides match TRBD2. Germline CDR1 is SGHAT and CDR2 is FQDESV (reference sequence). This CDR3 spans 16 amino acids. Trimming at V came to 0 bases and at J to 1 base, leaving 0 bases not matched to a gene. The CDR3 DNA is TGTGCCAGCAGCTTAGCACTAGCGGGATCCTACAATGAGCAGTTCTTC. This codes for CASSLALAGSYNEQFF.